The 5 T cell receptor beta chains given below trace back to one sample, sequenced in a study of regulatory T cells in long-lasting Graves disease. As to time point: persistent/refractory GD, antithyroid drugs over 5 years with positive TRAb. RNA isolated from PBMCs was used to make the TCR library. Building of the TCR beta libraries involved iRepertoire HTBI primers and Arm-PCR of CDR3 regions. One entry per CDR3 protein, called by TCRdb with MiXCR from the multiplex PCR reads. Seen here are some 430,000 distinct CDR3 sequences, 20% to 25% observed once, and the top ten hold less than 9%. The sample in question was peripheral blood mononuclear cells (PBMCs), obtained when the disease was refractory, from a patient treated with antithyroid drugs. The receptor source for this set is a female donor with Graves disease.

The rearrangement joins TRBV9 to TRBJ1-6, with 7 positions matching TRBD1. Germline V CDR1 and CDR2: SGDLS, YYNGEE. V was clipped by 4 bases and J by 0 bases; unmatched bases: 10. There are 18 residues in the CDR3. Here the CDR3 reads CASSPQGVQSSYNSPLHF. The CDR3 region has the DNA TGTGCCAGCAGCCCTCAGGGGGTGCAAAGCTCCTATAATTCACCCCTCCACTTT.

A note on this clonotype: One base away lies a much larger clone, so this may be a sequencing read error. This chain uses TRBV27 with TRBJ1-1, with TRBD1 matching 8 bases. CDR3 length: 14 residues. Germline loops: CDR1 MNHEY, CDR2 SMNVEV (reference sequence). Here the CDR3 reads CASSFGQGYTEASF. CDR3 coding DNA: TGTGCCAGCAGTTTCGGACAGGGTTACACTGAAGCTTCCTTT.

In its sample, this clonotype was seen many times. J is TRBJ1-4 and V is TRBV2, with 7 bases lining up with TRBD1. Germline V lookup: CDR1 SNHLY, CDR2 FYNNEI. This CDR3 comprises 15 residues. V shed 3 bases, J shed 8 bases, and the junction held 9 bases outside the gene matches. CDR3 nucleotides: TGTGCCAGCAGTGATGGGGCAGGGGGACGAGAAAAACTGTTTTTT. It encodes CASSDGAGGREKLFF.

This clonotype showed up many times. The CDR3 is CASSLDKGANYGYTF. CDR3 coding DNA: TGTGCCAGCAGCTTAGATAAGGGGGCGAACTATGGCTACACCTTC. The chain couples TRBV11-3 to TRBJ1-2, with TRBD1 matching 7 bases. Germline lookup yields CDR1 SGHNT and CDR2 YENEEA. There are 15 residues in the CDR3. The J segment lost 2 bases and the V segment lost 0 bases, leaving 3 bases of the junction unmatched.

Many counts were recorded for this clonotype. In nucleotides, the CDR3 is TGTGCCAGCAGTTACTTCCCCCCTCCAGGGCTGGAGACCCAGTACTTC. It encodes CASSYFPPPGLETQYF. The chain couples TRBV12-3 or TRBV12-4 to TRBJ2-5, with a tentative D call TRBD1 (5 bases). The CDR3 extends over 16 amino acids. V was pared by 4 bases and J by 5 bases, with 20 bases between.